Sequencing of this T cell receptor (beta chain) was carried out in a study of esophageal squamous cell carcinoma under preoperative chemotherapy. Study at large: Both tumor-infiltrating lymphocytes and peripheral blood T cells were profiled. The study's findings and limits: After treatment, tumor-infiltrating lymphocytes apparently came partly from blood T cells. Tumor-infiltrating lymphocytes showed no significant post-chemotherapy TCR diversity increase, unlike peripheral T cells.

TCRdb reprocessed the PCR reads with MiXCR, giving one entry per CDR3 protein. The table lists roughly 32,000 distinct CDR3 sequences, under 55% of them singletons, with approximately 12% in the top ten. Regarding time point: before preoperative PTX-NDP chemotherapy. Patients received paclitaxel-nedaplatin as preoperative chemotherapy before surgery. This CDR3 has 14 amino acids. This clonotype was counted a few times. Its target is unknown. This may be a read error: a much more frequent sequence differs by one nucleotide. This specimen was collected from a patient given preoperative chemotherapy. V is TRBV5-3 and J is TRBJ2-1; unclear D gene. The DNA matches TRBJ2-7 better at its end, which makes the J call doubtful. TRBV5-3 is designated an ORF whose function remains uncertain. The sequence derives from a human donor with esophageal squamous cell carcinoma. The donor label of this sample is uncertain. Here the CDR3 DNA reads TGTGCCAGAAGCTTGGTTCGGAAAACCAATGAGCAGTACTTC. This translates into CARSLVRKTNEQYF.